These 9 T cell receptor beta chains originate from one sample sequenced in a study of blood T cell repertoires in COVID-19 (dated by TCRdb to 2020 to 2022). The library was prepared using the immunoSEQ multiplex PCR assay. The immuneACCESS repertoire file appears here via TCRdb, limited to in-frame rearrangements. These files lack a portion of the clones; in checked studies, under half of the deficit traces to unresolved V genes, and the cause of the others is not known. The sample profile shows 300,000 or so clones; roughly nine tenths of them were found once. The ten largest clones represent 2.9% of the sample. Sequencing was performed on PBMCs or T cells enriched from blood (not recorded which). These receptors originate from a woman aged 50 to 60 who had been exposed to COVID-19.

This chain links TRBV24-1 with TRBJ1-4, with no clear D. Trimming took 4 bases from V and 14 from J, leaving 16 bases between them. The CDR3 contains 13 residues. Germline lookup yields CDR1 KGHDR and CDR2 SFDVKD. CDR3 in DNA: TGTGCCACCAGTGAGTCTGACGGACTAGGGCTGTTTTTT. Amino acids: CATSESDGLGLFF.

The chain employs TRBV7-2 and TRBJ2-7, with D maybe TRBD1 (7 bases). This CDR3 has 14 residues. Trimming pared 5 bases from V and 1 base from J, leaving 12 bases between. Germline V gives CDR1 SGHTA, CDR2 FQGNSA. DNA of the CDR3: TGTGCCAGCAGCCCGCAGGGGGGATCCTACGAGCAGTACTTC. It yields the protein CASSPQGGSYEQYF.

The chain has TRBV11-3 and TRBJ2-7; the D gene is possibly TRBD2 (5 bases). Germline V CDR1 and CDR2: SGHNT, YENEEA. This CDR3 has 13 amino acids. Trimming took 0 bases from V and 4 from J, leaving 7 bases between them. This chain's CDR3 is CASSLDQRYEQYF. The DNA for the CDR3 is TGTGCCAGCAGCTTAGATCAGCGGTACGAGCAGTACTTC. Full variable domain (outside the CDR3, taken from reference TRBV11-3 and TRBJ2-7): EAGVVQSPRYKIIEKKQPVAFWCNPISGHNTLYWYLQNLGQGPELLIRYENEEAVDDSQLPKDRFSAERLKGVDSTLKIQPAELGDSAVYLCASSLDQRYEQYFGPGTRLTVT.

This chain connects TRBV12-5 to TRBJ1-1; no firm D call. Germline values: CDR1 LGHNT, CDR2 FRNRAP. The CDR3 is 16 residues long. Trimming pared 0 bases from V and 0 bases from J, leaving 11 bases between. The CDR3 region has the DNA TGTGCTAGTGGTTTGGTACTAGGCAGTATGAACACTGAAGCTTTCTTT. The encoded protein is CASGLVLGSMNTEAFF. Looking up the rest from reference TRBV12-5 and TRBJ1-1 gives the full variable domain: DARVTQTPRHKVTEMGQEVTMRCQPILGHNTVFWYRQTMMQGLELLAYFRNRAPLDDSGMPKDRFSAEMPDATLATLKIQPSEPRDSAVYFCASGLVLGSMNTEAFFGQGTRLTVV.

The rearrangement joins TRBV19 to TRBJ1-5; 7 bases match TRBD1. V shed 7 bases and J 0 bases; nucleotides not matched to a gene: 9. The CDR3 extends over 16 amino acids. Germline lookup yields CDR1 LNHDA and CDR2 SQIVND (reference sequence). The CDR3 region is CASNRHRDSSNQPQHF. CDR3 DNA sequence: TGTGCCAGTAACCGACACCGGGACAGTAGCAATCAGCCCCAGCATTTT.

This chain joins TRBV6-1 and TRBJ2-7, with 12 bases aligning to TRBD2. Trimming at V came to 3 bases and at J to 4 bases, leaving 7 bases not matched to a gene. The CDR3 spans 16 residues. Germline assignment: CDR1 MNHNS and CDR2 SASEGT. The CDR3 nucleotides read TGTGCCAGCAGTGAGGCTAGCGGGGGGGCCGTGTACGAGCAGTACTTC. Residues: CASSEASGGAVYEQYF.

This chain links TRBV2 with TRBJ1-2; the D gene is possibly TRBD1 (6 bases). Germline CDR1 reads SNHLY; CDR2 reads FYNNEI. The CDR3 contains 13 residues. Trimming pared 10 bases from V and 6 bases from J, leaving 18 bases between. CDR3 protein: CAIYPVTGHGYTF. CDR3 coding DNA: TGTGCCATCTACCCCGTTACAGGGCATGGCTACACCTTC. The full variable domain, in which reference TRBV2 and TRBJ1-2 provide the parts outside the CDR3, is EPEVTQTPSHQVTQMGQEVILRCVPISNHLYFYWYRQILGQKVEFLVSFYNNEISEKSEIFDDQFSVERPDGSNFTLKIRSTKLEDSAMYFCAIYPVTGHGYTFGSGTRLTVV.

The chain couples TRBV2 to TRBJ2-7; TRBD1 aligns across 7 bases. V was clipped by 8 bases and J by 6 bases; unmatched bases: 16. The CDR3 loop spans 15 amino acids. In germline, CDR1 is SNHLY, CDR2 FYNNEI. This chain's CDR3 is CASAPGTAPDPEQYF. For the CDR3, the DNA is TGTGCCAGCGCCCCCGGGACAGCCCCGGACCCCGAGCAGTACTTC.

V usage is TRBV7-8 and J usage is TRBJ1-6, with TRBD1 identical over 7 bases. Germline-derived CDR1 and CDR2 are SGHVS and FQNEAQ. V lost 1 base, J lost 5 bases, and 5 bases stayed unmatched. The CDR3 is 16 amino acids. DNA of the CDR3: TGTGCCAGCAGCTTAGATCAGGGGGGAAATAATTCACCCCTCCACTTT. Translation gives CASSLDQGGNNSPLHF.